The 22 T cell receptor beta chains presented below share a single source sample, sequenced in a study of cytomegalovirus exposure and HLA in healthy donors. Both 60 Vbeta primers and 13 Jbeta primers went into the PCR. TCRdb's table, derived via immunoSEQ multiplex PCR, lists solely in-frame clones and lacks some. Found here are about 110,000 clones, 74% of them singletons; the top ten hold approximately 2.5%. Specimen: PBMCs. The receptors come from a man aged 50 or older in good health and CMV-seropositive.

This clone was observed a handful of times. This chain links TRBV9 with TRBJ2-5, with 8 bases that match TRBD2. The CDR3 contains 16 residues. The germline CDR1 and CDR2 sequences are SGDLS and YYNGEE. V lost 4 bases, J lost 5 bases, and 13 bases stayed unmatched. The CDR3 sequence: CASSPRGLGEVETQYF. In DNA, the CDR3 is TGTGCCAGCAGCCCTAGGGGACTAGGGGAAGTGGAGACCCAGTACTTC.

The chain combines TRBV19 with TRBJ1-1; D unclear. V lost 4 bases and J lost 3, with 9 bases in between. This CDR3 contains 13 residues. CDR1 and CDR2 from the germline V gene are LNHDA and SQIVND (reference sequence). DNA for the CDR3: TGTGCCAGTAGTAAATGGGCTTACACTGAAGCTTTCTTT. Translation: CASSKWAYTEAFF.

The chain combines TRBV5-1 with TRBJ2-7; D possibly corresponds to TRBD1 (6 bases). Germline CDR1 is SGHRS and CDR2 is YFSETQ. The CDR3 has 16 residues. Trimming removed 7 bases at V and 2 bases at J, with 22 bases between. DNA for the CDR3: TGCGCCAGCCGGATTGGTACGGACAGCGTTACCTACGAGCAGTACTTC. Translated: CASRIGTDSVTYEQYF.

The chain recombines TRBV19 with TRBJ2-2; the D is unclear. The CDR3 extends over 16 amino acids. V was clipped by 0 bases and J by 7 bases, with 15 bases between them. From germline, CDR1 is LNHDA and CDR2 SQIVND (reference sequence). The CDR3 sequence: CASSIENFGDIGELFF. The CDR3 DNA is TGTGCCAGTAGTATAGAAAATTTTGGTGACATCGGGGAGCTGTTTTTT.

CDR3: CASSEQLAGYNEQFF. The CDR3 coding sequence is TGTGCCAGCAGTGAACAACTAGCGGGCTACAATGAGCAGTTCTTC. This sequence joins TRBV2 and TRBJ2-1, with 9 bases lining up with TRBD2. CDR1 SNHLY and CDR2 FYNNEI come from the germline V gene. Trimming took 2 bases from V and 3 from J; bases not matched to a gene: 2. This CDR3 region has 15 residues.

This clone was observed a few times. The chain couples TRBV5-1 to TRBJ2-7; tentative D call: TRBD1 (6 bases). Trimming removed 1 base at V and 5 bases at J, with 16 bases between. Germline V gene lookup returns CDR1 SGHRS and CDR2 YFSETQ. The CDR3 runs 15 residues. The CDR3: CASSLTGTTFDEQYF. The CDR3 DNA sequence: TGCGCCAGCAGCTTGACAGGGACCACCTTCGACGAGCAGTACTTC.

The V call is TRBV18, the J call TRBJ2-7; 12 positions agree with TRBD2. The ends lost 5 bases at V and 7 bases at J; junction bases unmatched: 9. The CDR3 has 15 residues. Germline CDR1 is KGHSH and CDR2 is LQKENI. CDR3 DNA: TGTGCCAGCTCATCTACTAGCGGGAGGTCGGGGGAGCAGTACTTC. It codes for CASSSTSGRSGEQYF.

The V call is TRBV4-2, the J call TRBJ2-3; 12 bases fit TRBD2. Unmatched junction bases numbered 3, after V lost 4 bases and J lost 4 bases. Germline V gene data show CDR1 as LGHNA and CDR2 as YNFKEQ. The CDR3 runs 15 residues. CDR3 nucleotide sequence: TGTGCCAGCAGCCCAGGACTAGCGGGATCAGATACGCAGTATTTT. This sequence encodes CASSPGLAGSDTQYF.

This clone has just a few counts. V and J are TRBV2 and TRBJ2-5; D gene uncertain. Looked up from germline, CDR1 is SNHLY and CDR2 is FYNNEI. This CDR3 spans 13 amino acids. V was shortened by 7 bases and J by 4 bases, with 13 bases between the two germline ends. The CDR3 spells CASTERYGETQYF. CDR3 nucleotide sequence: TGTGCCAGCACCGAGAGGTACGGAGAGACCCAGTACTTC.

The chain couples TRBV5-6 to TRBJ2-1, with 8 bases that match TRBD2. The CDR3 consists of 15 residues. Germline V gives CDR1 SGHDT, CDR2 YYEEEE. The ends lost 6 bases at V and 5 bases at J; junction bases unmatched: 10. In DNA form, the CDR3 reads TGTGCCAGCAAACTAGGCGGGGGGCCCCACAATGAGCAGTTCTTC. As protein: CASKLGGGPHNEQFF. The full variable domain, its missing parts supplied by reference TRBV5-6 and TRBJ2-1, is DAGVTQSPTHLIKTRGQQVTLRCSPKSGHDTVSWYQQALGQGPQFIFQYYEEEERQRGNFPDRFSGHQFPNYSSELNVNALLLGDSALYLCASKLGGGPHNEQFFGPGTRLTVL.

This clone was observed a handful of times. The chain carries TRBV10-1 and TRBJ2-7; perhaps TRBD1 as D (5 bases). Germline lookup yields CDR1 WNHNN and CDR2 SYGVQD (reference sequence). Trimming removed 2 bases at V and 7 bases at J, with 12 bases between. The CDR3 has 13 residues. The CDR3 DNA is TGCGCCAGCAGTGAGGGCAGGGCGAGGGAGCAGTACTTC. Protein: CASSEGRAREQYF.

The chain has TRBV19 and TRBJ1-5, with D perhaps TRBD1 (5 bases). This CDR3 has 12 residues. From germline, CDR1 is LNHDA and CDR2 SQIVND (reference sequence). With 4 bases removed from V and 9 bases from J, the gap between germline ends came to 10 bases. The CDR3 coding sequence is TGTGCCAGTAGTAGCGGGACTGCGCCCCAGCATTTT. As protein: CASSSGTAPQHF.

Here the CDR3 reads CATGEGGNTIYF. DNA of the CDR3: TGTGCCACCGGAGAGGGCGGAAACACCATATATTTT. The V call is TRBV10-3, the J call TRBJ1-3; D remains unclear. The CDR3 has 12 residues. From germline, CDR1 is ENHRY and CDR2 SYGVKD. V was clipped by 10 bases and J by 4 bases, with 11 bases between them.

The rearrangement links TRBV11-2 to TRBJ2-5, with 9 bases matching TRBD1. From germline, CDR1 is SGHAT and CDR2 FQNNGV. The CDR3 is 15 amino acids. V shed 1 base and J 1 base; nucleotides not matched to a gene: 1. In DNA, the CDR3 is TGTGCCAGCAGCTTAGGGGGACAGGGCCAAGAGACCCAGTACTTC. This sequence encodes CASSLGGQGQETQYF.

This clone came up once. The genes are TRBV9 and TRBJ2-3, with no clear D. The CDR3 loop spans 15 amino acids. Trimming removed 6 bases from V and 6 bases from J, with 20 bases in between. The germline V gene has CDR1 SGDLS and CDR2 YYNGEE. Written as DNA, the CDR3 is TGTGCCAGCACCCTCCTCCCAGGCCCCGGCGATACGCAGTATTTT. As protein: CASTLLPGPGDTQYF.

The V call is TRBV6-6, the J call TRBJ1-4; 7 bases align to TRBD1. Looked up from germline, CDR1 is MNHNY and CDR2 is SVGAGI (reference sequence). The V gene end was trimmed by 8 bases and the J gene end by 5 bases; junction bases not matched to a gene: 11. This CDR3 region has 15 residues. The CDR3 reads CASSETGTVNEKLFF. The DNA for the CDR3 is TGTGCCAGCTCCGAAACCGGGACAGTCAATGAAAAACTGTTTTTT.

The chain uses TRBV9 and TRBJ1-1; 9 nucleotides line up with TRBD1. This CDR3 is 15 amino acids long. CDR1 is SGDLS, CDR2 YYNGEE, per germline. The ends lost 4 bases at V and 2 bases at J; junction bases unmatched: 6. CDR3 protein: CASSSGQGINTEAFF. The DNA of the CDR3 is TGTGCCAGCAGCTCTGGACAGGGGATTAACACTGAAGCTTTCTTT.

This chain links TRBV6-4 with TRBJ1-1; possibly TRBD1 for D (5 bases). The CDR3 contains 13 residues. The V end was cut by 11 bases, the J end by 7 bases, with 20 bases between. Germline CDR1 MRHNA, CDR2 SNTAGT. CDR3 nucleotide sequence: TGTGCCCACCCACCATCGGACATACTTGAAGCTTTCTTT. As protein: CAHPPSDILEAFF.

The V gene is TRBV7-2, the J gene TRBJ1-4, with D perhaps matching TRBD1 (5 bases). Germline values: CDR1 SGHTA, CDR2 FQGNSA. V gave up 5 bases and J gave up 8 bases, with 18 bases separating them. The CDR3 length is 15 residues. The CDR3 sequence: CASSRRANGGEKLFF. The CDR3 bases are TGTGCCAGCAGCAGACGGGCCAACGGGGGGGAAAAACTGTTTTTT. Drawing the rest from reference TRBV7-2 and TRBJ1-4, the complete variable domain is GAGVSQSPSNKVTEKGKDVELRCDPISGHTALYWYRQSLGQGLEFLIYFQGNSAPDKSGLPSDRFSAERTGGSVSTLTIQRTQQEDSAVYLCASSRRANGGEKLFFGSGTQLSVL.

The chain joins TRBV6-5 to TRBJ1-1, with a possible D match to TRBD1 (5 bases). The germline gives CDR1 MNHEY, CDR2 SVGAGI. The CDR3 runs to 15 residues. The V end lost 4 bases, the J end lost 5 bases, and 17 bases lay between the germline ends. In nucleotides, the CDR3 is TGTGCCAGCAGTTTCTTGTTGCAGGGAGGAACTGAAGCTTTCTTT. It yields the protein CASSFLLQGGTEAFF.

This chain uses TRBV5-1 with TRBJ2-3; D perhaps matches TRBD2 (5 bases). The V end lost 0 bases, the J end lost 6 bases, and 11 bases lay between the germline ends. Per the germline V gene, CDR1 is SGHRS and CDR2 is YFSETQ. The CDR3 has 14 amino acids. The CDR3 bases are TGCGCCAGCAGCTTGGACGGAGGTCGGGATACGCAGTATTTT. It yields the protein CASSLDGGRDTQYF.

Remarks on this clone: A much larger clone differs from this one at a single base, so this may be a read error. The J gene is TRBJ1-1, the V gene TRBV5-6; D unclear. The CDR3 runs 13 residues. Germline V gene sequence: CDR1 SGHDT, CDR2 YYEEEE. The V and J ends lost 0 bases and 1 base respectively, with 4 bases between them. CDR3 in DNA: TGTGCCAGCAGCTTGGACAGGAACACTGAAGCTTTCTTT. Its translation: CASSLDRNTEAFF.